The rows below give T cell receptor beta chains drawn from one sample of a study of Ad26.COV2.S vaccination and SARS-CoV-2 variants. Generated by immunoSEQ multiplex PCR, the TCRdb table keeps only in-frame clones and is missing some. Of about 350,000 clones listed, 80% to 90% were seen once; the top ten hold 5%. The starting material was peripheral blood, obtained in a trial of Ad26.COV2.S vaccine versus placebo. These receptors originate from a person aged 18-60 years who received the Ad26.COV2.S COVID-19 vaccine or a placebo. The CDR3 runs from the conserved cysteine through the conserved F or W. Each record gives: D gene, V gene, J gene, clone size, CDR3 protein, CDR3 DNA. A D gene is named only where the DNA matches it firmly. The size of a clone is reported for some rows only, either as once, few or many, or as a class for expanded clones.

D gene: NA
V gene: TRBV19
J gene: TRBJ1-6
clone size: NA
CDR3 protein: CASSGEGGAWNSPLHF
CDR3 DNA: TGTGCCAGTAGCGGGGAGGGGGGGGCCTGGAATTCACCCCTCCACTTT

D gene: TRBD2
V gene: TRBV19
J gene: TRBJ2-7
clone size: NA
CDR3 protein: CASSSLAGGSYEQYF
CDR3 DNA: TGTGCCAGTAGTAGCCTAGCGGGAGGATCCTACGAGCAGTACTTC

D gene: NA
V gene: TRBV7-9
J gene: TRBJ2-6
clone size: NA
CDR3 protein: CASSLQGLGANVLTF
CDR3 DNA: TGTGCCAGCAGCTTACAGGGGTTAGGGGCCAACGTCCTGACTTTC

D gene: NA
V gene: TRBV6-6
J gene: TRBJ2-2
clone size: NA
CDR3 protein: CASSRGDSLANTGELFF
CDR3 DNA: TGTGCCAGCAGTCGGGGCGACAGTCTCGCGAACACCGGGGAGCTGTTTTTT

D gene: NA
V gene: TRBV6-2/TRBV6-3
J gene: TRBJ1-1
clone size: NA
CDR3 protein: CASSYPNAGEAFF
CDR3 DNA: TGTGCCAGCAGTTACCCAAATGCAGGAGAAGCTTTCTTT

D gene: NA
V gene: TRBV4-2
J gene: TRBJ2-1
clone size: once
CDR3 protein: CASSQDGGRGEQFF
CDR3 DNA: TGTGCCAGCAGCCAAGACGGCGGGCGGGGTGAGCAGTTCTTC

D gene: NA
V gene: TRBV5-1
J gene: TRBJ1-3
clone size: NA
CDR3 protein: CASSLEWGAGNTIYF
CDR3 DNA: TGCGCCAGCAGCTTGGAGTGGGGAGCCGGAAACACCATATATTTT

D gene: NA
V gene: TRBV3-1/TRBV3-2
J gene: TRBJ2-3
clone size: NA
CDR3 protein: CASSHRRGPSDTQYF
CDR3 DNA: TGTGCCAGCAGCCATCGACGGGGTCCTTCAGATACGCAGTATTTT

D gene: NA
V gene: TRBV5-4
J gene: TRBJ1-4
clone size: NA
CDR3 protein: CASSLDPNEKLFF
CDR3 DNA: TGTGCCAGCAGTCTGGACCCTAATGAAAAACTGTTTTTT

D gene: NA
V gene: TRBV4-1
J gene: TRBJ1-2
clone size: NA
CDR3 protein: CASSQVGSFNYGYTF
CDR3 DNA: TGCGCCAGCAGCCAAGTAGGGAGTTTCAACTATGGCTACACCTTC

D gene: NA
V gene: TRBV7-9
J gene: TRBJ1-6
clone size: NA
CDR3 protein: CASSGEQGNNSPLHF
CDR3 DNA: TGTGCCAGCAGCGGCGAACAGGGAAATAATTCACCCCTCCACTTT